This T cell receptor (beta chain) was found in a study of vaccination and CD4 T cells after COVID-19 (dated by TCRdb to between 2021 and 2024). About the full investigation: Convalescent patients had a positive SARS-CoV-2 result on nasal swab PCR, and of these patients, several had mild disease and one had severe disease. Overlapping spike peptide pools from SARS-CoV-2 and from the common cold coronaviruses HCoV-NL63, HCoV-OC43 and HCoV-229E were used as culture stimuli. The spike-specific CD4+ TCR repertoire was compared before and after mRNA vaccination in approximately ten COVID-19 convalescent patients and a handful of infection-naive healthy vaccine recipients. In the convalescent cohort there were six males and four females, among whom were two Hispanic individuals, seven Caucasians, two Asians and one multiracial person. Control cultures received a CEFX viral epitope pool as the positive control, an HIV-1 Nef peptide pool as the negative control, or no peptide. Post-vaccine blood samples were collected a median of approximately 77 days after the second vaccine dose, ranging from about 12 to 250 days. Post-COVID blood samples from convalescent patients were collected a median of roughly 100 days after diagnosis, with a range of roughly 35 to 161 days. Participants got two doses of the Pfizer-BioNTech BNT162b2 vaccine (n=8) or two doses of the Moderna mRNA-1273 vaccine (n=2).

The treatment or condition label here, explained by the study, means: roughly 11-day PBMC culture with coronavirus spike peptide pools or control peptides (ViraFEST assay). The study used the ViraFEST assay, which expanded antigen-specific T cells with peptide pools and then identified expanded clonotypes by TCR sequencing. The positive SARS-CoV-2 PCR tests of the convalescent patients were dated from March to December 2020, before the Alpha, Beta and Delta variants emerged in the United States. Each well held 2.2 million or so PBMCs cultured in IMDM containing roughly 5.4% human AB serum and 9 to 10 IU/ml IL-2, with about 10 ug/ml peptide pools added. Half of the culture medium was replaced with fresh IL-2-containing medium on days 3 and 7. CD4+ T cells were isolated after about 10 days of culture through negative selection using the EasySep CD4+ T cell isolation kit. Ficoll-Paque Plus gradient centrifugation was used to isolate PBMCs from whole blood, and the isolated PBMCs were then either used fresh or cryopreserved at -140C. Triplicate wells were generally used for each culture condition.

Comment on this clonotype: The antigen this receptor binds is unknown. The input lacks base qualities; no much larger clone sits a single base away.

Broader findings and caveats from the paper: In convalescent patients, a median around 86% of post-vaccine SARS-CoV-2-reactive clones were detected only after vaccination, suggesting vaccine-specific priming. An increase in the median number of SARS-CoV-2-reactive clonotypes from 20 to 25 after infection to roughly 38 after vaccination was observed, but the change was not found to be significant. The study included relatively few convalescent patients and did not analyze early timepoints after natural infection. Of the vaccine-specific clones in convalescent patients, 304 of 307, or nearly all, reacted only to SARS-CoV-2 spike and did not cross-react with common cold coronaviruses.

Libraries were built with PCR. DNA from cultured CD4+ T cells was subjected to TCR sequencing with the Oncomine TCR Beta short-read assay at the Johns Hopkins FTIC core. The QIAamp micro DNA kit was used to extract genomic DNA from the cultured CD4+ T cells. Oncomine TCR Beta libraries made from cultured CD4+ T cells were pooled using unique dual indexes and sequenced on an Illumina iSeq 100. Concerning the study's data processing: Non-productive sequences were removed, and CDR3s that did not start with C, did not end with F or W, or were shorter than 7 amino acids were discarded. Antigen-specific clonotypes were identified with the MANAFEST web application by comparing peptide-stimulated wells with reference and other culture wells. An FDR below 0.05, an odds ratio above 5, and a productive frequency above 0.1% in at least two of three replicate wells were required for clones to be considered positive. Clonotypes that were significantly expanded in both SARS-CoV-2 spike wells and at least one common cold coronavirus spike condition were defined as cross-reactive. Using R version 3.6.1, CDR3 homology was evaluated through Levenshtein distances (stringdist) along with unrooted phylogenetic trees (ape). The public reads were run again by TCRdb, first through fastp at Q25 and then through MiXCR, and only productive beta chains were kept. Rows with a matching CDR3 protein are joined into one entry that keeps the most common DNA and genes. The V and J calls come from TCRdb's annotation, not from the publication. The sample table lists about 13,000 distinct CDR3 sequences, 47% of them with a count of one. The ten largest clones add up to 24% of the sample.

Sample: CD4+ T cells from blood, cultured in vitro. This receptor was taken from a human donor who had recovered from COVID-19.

The nucleotide sequence reads as follows: TGTGCCAGCAGCCAAGGGGGCACTGAAGCTTTCTTT. This gives the protein CASSQGGTEAFF. This chain is built from TRBV14 and TRBJ1-1; no D gene call is confident. The V end loses 1 base and the J end loses 4 bases, and a stretch of 4 bases separates them. CDR1 and CDR2 are drawn from the germline V gene: SGHDN, FVKESK. The CDR3 goes from the cysteine to the phenylalanine over 12 residues. Only the CDR3 DNA is retained, 36 bases long and in frame from the first base.